This record covers a single T cell receptor beta chain. This clonotype came up many times. Its antigen is not yet known. No much larger clone is present one base from it, and per-base qualities are unavailable. The record originates from a study of CD8 T cells in ankylosing spondylitis (dated by TCRdb to 2016 to 2017). At the level of the whole study: The study profiled T cell receptor beta repertoires in healthy donors and ankylosing spondylitis patients to find disease-linked TCR variants. The full study cohort was made up of 25 ankylosing spondylitis patients and approximately 100 healthy donors. Samples of peripheral blood were taken, and for ankylosing spondylitis patients, synovial fluid was collected as well.

Broad study findings and their caveats: In peripheral blood, the disease-linked clones were found at relatively low frequencies and had a CD8+ phenotype. According to the report, matched synovial fluid samples from ankylosing spondylitis patients were significantly enriched for the disease-linked clones. A TCR beta motif of several highly homologous amino acid variants appeared characteristic of blood from ankylosing spondylitis patients. Some motif variants had previously been reported in the synovial fluid and blood of reactive arthritis patients, which suggests shared mechanisms of disease initiation.

The instrument given in TCRdb is Illumina HiSeq 2500. TCR beta libraries were prepared by quantitative 5'-RACE with molecular barcodes. In the authors' own workflow: To identify disease-linked TCR variants, a new computational method was used, one built on a probabilistic model of VDJ rearrangement. In-frame beta chains were kept once TCRdb had trimmed the public reads at Q25 with fastp and called clones with MiXCR. Rows are combined by CDR3 protein, so each entry shows the most common genes and DNA. None of the V and J calls come from the authors' own analysis; TCRdb made them. The sample profile shows 150,000 to 200,000 distinct CDR3 sequences; around 16% of them were found once. 7.8% of the sample is held by the ten biggest clonotypes. V is trimmed back by 5 bases and J by 4 bases, and the junction contains 3 bases that no gene match accounts for. CDR1 and CDR2, per the germline V gene (reference sequence), are LNHNV and YYDKDF. The CDR3, from cysteine to phenylalanine, totals 15 residues. The CDR3 DNA has 45 bases and is translated from base 1.

Source material: blood, either unsorted or a sorted T cell fraction (not recorded which). The TCR sequence derives from a male donor with ankylosing spondylitis or in good health (not recorded which). The rearranged chain carries TRBV15 and TRBJ2-1; TRBD2 aligns with 12 central bases. The CDR3 reads CATSRTSGTYNEQFF. In nucleotide form, the sequence is TGTGCCACCAGCCGGACTAGCGGGACATACAATGAGCAGTTCTTC.